These 8 T cell receptor beta chains came from one sample sequenced in a study of T cells in Graves' hyperthyroidism and ophthalmopathy. Amplified regions were TCR beta CDR3 sequences from RNA transcripts. The TCR CDR3 was amplified in a first-round RT-PCR using the HTBI primer set. TCRdb analysed the multiplex PCR reads with MiXCR anew, one entry per CDR3 protein. The sample consists of approximately 620,000 distinct CDR3 sequences, approximately 15% of them appearing once. Sequenced sample: blood. The receptors originated from a woman aged 40-49 years with Graves' ophthalmopathy.

V is TRBV20-1 and J is TRBJ2-7; D unclear. Between the trimmed V and J ends, which lost 3 bases and 3 bases, there was a span of 9 bases. CDR1 is DFQATT and CDR2 is SNEGSKA in the germline V gene (reference sequence). CDR3 length equals 12 residues. CDR3 sequence (DNA): TGCAGTGCTAGTTCCCAGGTCTACGAGCAGTACTTC. This sequence encodes CSASSQVYEQYF.

The gene calls are TRBV20-1 and TRBJ2-3; D not certain. The CDR3 extends over 14 amino acids. Germline-derived CDR1 and CDR2 are DFQATT and SNEGSKA (reference sequence). V was shortened by 5 bases and J by 4 bases, with 16 bases between the two germline ends. CDR3 protein: CSASGAGPSDTQYF. The DNA of the CDR3 is TGCAGTGCTTCCGGCGCCGGCCCCTCAGATACGCAGTATTTT.

A word on this clonotype: A much larger clone lies one base from this, so it may be a read error. This chain joins TRBV11-2 and TRBJ2-4; D gene uncertain. CDR3 length: 13 amino acids. Germline CDR1 SGHAT, CDR2 FQNNGV. In nucleotides, the CDR3 is TGTGCCAGCAGCTTAGCTGAACCTAACATTCAGTGCTTC. Its protein is CASSLAEPNIQCF.

This clonotype was counted at least ten times. J is TRBJ1-1 and V is TRBV30; no definite D call. The CDR3 runs to 13 residues. Germline V CDR1 and CDR2: GTSNPN, SVGIG (reference sequence). V was trimmed by 3 bases and J by 2 bases, leaving 10 bases between them. The CDR3 loop is CAWREQLNTEAFF. The DNA of the CDR3 is TGTGCCTGGAGGGAACAACTAAACACTGAAGCTTTCTTT. Based on the CDR3 plus reference TRBV30 and TRBJ1-1, the full variable domain is SQTIHQWPATLVQPVGSPLSLECTVEGTSNPNLYWYRQAAGRGLQLLFYSVGIGQISSEVPQNLSASRPQDRQFILSSKKLLLSDSGFYLCAWREQLNTEAFFGQGTRLTVV.

Many counts were recorded for this clonotype. V is TRBV29-1 and J is TRBJ2-7; D perhaps matches TRBD2 (5 bases). The CDR3 runs to 13 residues. V dropped 3 bases and J dropped 6 bases, with 15 bases sitting between them. CDR1 SQVTM and CDR2 ANQGSEA come from the germline V gene. CDR3 region: CSVETLTGTEQYF. In DNA form, the CDR3 reads TGCAGCGTTGAGACCCTCACGGGAACCGAGCAGTACTTC.

The CDR3 sequence is CASSGPGLGTDTQYF. CDR3 nucleotide sequence: TGTGCCAGCAGCGGTCCGGGACTAGGTACAGATACGCAGTATTTT. The rearrangement uses TRBV5-6 and TRBJ2-3; TRBD2 agrees at 8 bases. Germline CDR1 reads SGHDT; CDR2 reads YYEEEE. The CDR3 totals 15 residues. The V gene end was trimmed by 4 bases and the J gene end by 3 bases; junction bases not matched to a gene: 7.

This clonotype was seen more than once but under ten times. The V gene is TRBV18, the J gene TRBJ1-1, with 7 bases aligning to TRBD1. The germline V gene encodes CDR1 KGHSH and CDR2 LQKENI. The CDR3 has 14 residues. J was trimmed by 4 bases and V by 1 base; bases with no gene match: 3. The CDR3 DNA reads TGTGCCAGCTCACCACAGACAGGGCGCACTGAAGCTTTCTTT. Amino acid sequence: CASSPQTGRTEAFF.

This clonotype appeared many times. The CDR3 coding sequence is TGCGCCAGCAGCTTACGGGACCCTCCTGAAGCTTTCTTT. Translating it yields CASSLRDPPEAFF. This chain uses TRBV5-1 with TRBJ1-1, with D possibly matching TRBD1 (5 bases). Trimming removed 2 bases from V and 6 bases from J, with 11 bases in between. The CDR3 length is 13 residues. Germline CDR1 SGHRS, CDR2 YFSETQ.